This T cell receptor (beta chain) derives from a study of identifying expanded T cells in peripheral blood. The table came from immunoSEQ multiplex PCR; TCRdb's copy has only in-frame clones and leaves some out. The repertoire includes some 65,000 clones, over 80% of them detected once, and 15% to 20% sits in the top ten. This CDR3 region has 15 residues. Germline CDR1 reads SGHTA; CDR2 reads FQGNSA. Between the trimmed V and J ends, which lost 4 bases and 0 bases, there was a span of 10 bases. The sample comprised blood. The chain recombines TRBV7-2 with TRBJ2-1; no clear D. The clonotype originates from a person aged 18 to 70 in good health. The CDR3 spells CASSSQPSSYNEQFF. CDR3 nucleotide sequence: TGTGCCAGCAGCTCCCAGCCGTCCTCCTACAATGAGCAGTTCTTC.